Below, one T cell receptor (beta chain) is given with its context. The antigen is not known. The CDR3 is 13 residues long. V dropped 0 bases and J dropped 12 bases, with 12 bases sitting between them. CDR1 ENHRY and CDR2 SYGVKD come from the germline V gene. These data belong to a study of T cell responses to AZD1222 COVID-19 vaccine. Study conclusions and caveats: Donors skewed white British and female; clonal diversity was possibly underestimated.

TCRdb's copy holds only in-frame clones and misses some; the assay was immunoSEQ multiplex PCR. The data contain more than 95,000 clones, roughly nine tenths of them seen just once; the ten biggest clones take up approximately 28%. The starting material was peripheral blood, obtained on day 0 of AZD1222 vaccination. This TCR came from an adult in good health. The gene calls are TRBV10-3 and TRBJ1-5; D gene unclear. CDR3 protein: CAISESTGRDQHF. The CDR3 coding sequence is TGTGCCATCAGTGAGTCGACCGGGCGCGACCAGCATTTT.